The source of this T cell receptor (beta chain) is a study of PD-1 blockade in classical Hodgkin lymphoma. Study-level points and caveats: Significant TCR diversity gains by C4D1 occurred in CD4+ but not CD8+ cells. Newly diagnosed and completely responding patients shared comparable baseline diversity.

Worth noting for this clone: Its matching antigen is unknown.

As for time point: cycle 4 day 1 (C4D1), after 6 weeks of nivolumab. Following autologous stem cell transplantation, relapse occurred in every patient, and exposure to brentuximab vedotin varied. Purification of CD4+ T cells from thawed PBMCs was achieved by magnetic negative selection. Classification of best responses gave complete response, partial response or progressive disease. Using immunoSEQ multiplex PCR, the repertoire was profiled, and TCRdb retains in-frame clones only, with some absent. Of more than 20,000 clones in the sample, approximately 68% were seen once. The sample consisted of CD4+ T cells from blood, taken before the fourth cycle of nivolumab. The sequence derives from a human donor with classical Hodgkin lymphoma.

The CDR3 protein is CASSAGQGNEQFF. CDR3 bases: TGTGCCAGCAGCGCGGGACAGGGAAATGAGCAGTTCTTC. V and J are TRBV9 and TRBJ2-1, with 9 positions matching TRBD1. The CDR3 extends over 13 amino acids. The ends lost 3 bases at V and 7 bases at J; junction bases unmatched: 2. The germline gives CDR1 SGDLS, CDR2 YYNGEE. The whole variable domain, filled in from reference TRBV9 and TRBJ2-1, reads DSGVTQTPKHLITATGQRVTLRCSPRSGDLSVYWYQQSLDQGLQFLIQYYNGEERAKGNILERFSAQQFPDLHSELNLSSLELGDSALYFCASSAGQGNEQFFGPGTRLTVL.